Listed below are T cell receptor beta chains from one sample, sequenced in a study of Ad26.COV2.S vaccination and SARS-CoV-2 variants. Profiled with immunoSEQ multiplex PCR; TCRdb holds only in-frame clones, not every one. The table lists under 550,000 clones, roughly 90% of them singletons. Sequenced material: peripheral blood, taken in a trial of Ad26.COV2.S vaccine versus placebo. Receptors originate from a person between 18 and 65 years old who received the Ad26.COV2.S COVID-19 vaccine or a placebo. Both conserved end residues are part of each CDR3.

CDR3 length | J gene | V gene | CDR3 protein
15 | TRBJ2-6 | TRBV5-1 | CASSLLSSGANVLTF
17 | TRBJ1-6 | TRBV4-1 | CASSSPGTGGFNSPLHF
14 | TRBJ2-2 | TRBV4-3 | CASSQIRLAGELFF
16 | TRBJ2-5 | TRBV5-1 | CASSLAGTSGGATQYF
15 | TRBJ1-6 | TRBV19 | CASSTGQFYNSPLHF
14 | TRBJ1-1 | TRBV5-1 | CASSLGRGNTEAFF
15 | TRBJ1-2 | TRBV28 | CASSRTAPPNYGYTF
16 | TRBJ2-3 | TRBV9 | CASSDLAGGPGDTQYF
13 | TRBJ1-4 | TRBV6-5 | CASSYTRYEKLFF
13 | TRBJ1-1 | TRBV19 | CASSATVNTEAFF
14 | TRBJ2-2 | TRBV6-4 | CASSGGMGTGELFF
16 | TRBJ2-1 | TRBV6-1 | CASSVSGSGSYNEQFF
11 | TRBJ2-7 | TRBV5-1 | CASKDSYEQYF
15 | TRBJ2-7 | TRBV11-1 | CASSPQRGRAYEQYF
15 | TRBJ2-6 | TRBV5-1 | CASSFLSSGANVLTF
14 | TRBJ2-3 | TRBV27 | CASRDRAHTDTQYF
13 | TRBJ1-2 | TRBV6-5 | CASSRDSGGGYTF
15 | TRBJ2-1 | TRBV11-2 | CASTLGQGLYNEQFF
13 | TRBJ1-4 | TRBV28 | CASSFVPSEKLFF
15 | TRBJ1-2 | TRBV7-2 | CASSLVSQGTYGYTF
15 | TRBJ1-5 | TRBV30 | CAWSVGQESNQPQHF
16 | TRBJ2-1 | TRBV28 | CASSLTGTGGRNEQFF
15 | TRBJ2-7 | TRBV6-6 | CASSYEDGSSYEQYF
17 | TRBJ2-2 | TRBV28 | CASSLYLAGGNTGELFF
15 | TRBJ2-7 | TRBV19 | CASSTGTGQHYEQYF
12 | TRBJ1-2 | TRBV6-2/TRBV6-3 | CASSPLKYGYTF
13 | TRBJ1-2 | TRBV7-2 | CASSSPGYYGYTF
14 | TRBJ1-2 | TRBV10-3 | CAISESVRTYGYTF
14 | TRBJ1-2 | TRBV6-5 | CASSNPGGNYGYTF
16 | TRBJ2-2 | TRBV9 | CASSLRTSGITGELFF
16 | TRBJ1-3 | TRBV29-1 | CSVAGRVVDSGNTIYF
13 | TRBJ2-7 | TRBV14 | CASSPRSSYEQYF
14 | TRBJ2-7 | TRBV19 | CASSIREIGAEQYF
15 | TRBJ1-2 | TRBV6-2/TRBV6-3 | CASSYAGHRGDGYTF
16 | TRBJ2-5 | TRBV27 | CASSRYETSVGETQYF
14 | TRBJ1-1 | TRBV6-1 | CASSDDRANTEAFF
15 | TRBJ1-1 | TRBV3-1/TRBV3-2 | CASSQRGVGNTEAFF
16 | TRBJ1-2 | TRBV5-8 | CASSARWVRYNYGYTF
12 | TRBJ2-7 | TRBV12-3/TRBV12-4 | CASSRPGYEQYF
12 | TRBJ1-3 | TRBV4-3 | CASRGDGNTIYF
17 | TRBJ1-1 | TRBV30 | CAWSVAGSPIANTEAFF
15 | TRBJ1-1 | TRBV6-2/TRBV6-3 | CASSRQDVRSTEAFF
14 | TRBJ1-2 | TRBV6-2/TRBV6-3 | CASSYSRGDYGYTF
15 | TRBJ2-7 | TRBV3-1/TRBV3-2 | CASSQVQGLSYEQYF
16 | TRBJ1-6 | TRBV3-1/TRBV3-2 | CASSQGGQGAGSPLHF
15 | TRBJ1-2 | TRBV7-2 | CASSLRQPLNYGYTF
15 | TRBJ2-2 | TRBV10-3 | CAISESGQPPGELFF
14 | TRBJ2-5 | TRBV11-1 | CASSFNYGQETQYF
16 | TRBJ1-5 | TRBV15 | CATSRDNFGKRQPQHF
15 | TRBJ1-5 | TRBV6-5 | CASRVQINSNQPQHF
13 | TRBJ1-5 | TRBV19 | CASTDYSNQPQHF
13 | TRBJ1-1 | TRBV29-1 | CSVGVQGAGEAFF
11 | TRBJ1-3 | TRBV5-1 | CASREGNTIYF
16 | TRBJ2-7 | TRBV13 | CASSNLGTGVIYEQYF
18 | TRBJ1-5 | TRBV6-1 | CASSAPGQGAFGNQPQHF
15 | TRBJ1-2 | TRBV19 | CASSIVRDRPYGYTF
14 | TRBJ1-1 | TRBV28 | CASKYRGRNTEAFF
14 | TRBJ2-6 | TRBV2 | CASQTGSGANVLTF
10 | TRBJ1-2 | TRBV29-1 | CSGGDRGYTF